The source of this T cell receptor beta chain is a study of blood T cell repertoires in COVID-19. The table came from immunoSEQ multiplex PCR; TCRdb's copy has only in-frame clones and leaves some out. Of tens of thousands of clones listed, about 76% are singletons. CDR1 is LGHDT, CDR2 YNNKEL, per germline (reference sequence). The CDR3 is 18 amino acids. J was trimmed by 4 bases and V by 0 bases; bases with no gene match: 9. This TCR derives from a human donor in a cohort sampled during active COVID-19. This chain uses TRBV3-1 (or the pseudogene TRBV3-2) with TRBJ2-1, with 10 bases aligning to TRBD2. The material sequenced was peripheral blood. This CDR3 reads CASSQDLLAGGIYNEQFF. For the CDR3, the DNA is TGTGCCAGCAGCCAAGACCTATTAGCGGGGGGAATTTACAATGAGCAGTTCTTC.